These T cell receptor beta chains were read from a single sample in a study of T cell responses to AZD1222 COVID-19 vaccine. Data came from immunoSEQ multiplex PCR; TCRdb stores just in-frame clones and leaves some out. Seen here are 70,000 to 80,000 clones, roughly 90% observed once, and the top ten hold about 2.4%. The sequenced sample was peripheral blood, obtained on day 0 of AZD1222 vaccination. These receptors were taken from an adult in good health. CDR3s include the opening cysteine and the closing phenylalanine or tryptophan. Expanded clones get a size class; other rows say once, few or many, or leave the size out.

clone_size,v_call,j_call,cdr3_aa
-,TRBV30,TRBJ2-7,CAWRYPPTGMEQYF
-,TRBV12-3/TRBV12-4,TRBJ1-2,CASSFLQPYGYTF
-,TRBV7-2,TRBJ1-2,CASTFGQGGGYTF
once,TRBV3-1/TRBV3-2,TRBJ2-7,CASSPRRDSYEQYF
-,TRBV9,TRBJ1-4,CASSSSGTGAEKLFF
-,TRBV28,TRBJ1-2,CASSFNRGITHGYTF
-,TRBV6-1,TRBJ1-3,CASSEVQGSSGNTIYF
-,TRBV7-2,TRBJ2-7,CASSLLPYEQYF
-,TRBV29-1,TRBJ2-5,CSVEFSGTGVRETQYF
few,TRBV18,TRBJ1-2,CASSLGQLSNYGYTF
-,TRBV12-3/TRBV12-4,TRBJ1-1,CASSLNRGSEAFF
once,TRBV28,TRBJ1-2,CASSFLTENYGYTF
-,TRBV5-4,TRBJ2-7,CASSVTSGGAGEQYF
-,TRBV18,TRBJ1-1,CASSPPSPMNTEAFF
-,TRBV11-2,TRBJ2-5,CASEQVETQYF
-,TRBV30,TRBJ1-2,CAWSPNGYGYTF
-,TRBV18,TRBJ2-3,CASSPSTGRADTQYF
-,TRBV4-2,TRBJ1-5,CASSQGHTLNQPQHF
-,TRBV6-5,TRBJ1-4,CASKAWRGEKLFF
-,TRBV27,TRBJ2-3,CASSLQGTHTDTQYF
few,TRBV20-1,TRBJ1-4,CSASAGAKRNEKLFF
few,TRBV25-1,TRBJ1-2,CASSAGSGGYGYTF
-,TRBV12-3/TRBV12-4,TRBJ1-5,CASSHDSNQPQHF
-,TRBV6-6,TRBJ1-6,CASSAPGQNNSPLHF
-,TRBV11-2,TRBJ2-7,CASSLALGQGTEQYF
-,TRBV11-2,TRBJ2-2,CASSLSRLAGIGELFF
-,TRBV24-1,TRBJ2-1,CATSDYLGLAGVNEQFF
-,TRBV7-2,TRBJ1-1,CASSTRQDNTEAFF
once,TRBV7-9,TRBJ1-3,CASSLAGTFSGNTIYF
-,TRBV4-1,TRBJ2-7,CASSHTPGLAGSEQYF
-,TRBV14,TRBJ2-3,CASSKGLAASTDTQYF
-,TRBV11-2,TRBJ1-5,CASSLDSFNQPQHF
few,TRBV5-1,TRBJ2-3,CASSGGQGVEDTQYF
-,TRBV9,TRBJ2-2,CASRQDRGGTGELFF
once,TRBV19,TRBJ1-2,CASMQGYYGYTF
-,TRBV5-5,TRBJ2-3,CASLREWTDTQYF
-,TRBV3-1/TRBV3-2,TRBJ1-2,CASSQVSQLYGYTF
-,TRBV2,TRBJ1-4,CASSETGGPNEKLFF
-,TRBV4-1,TRBJ2-2,CASSQEGKPLGLFF
medium-sized,TRBV18,TRBJ2-7,CASSPGTGRGEQYF
-,TRBV2,TRBJ2-2,CASSESGGDTGELFF
-,TRBV6-2/TRBV6-3,TRBJ1-4,CASSPGSGSSEKLFF
-,TRBV28,TRBJ1-3,CASSLNQGGTGNTIYF
once,TRBV6-5,TRBJ1-2,CASSPGGGYTF
-,TRBV4-1,TRBJ1-4,CASSQAAGSFNEKLFF
-,TRBV6-5,TRBJ1-4,CASSYGYRVSGEKLFF
few,TRBV12-3/TRBV12-4,TRBJ2-2,CASSLGGIGELFF
-,TRBV19,TRBJ2-3,CATQGRGLGIDTQYF
-,TRBV19,TRBJ2-5,CASSITSETQYF
-,TRBV7-2,TRBJ2-5,CASSLEEWETQYF
-,TRBV27,TRBJ2-7,CASMGQGRSEQYF
-,TRBV6-5,TRBJ1-3,CAASGSNYANTIYF
-,TRBV25-1,TRBJ1-1,CASLSDRGLTEAFF